Below, one TCR beta chain is given with its context. Per germline, CDR1 KGHSH and CDR2 LQKENI. V lost 0 bases and J lost 2, with 11 bases in between. The CDR3 contains 16 residues. The source of the sample is a study of siplizumab effects on memory and regulatory T cells. Using immunoSEQ multiplex PCR, the repertoire was profiled, and TCRdb retains in-frame clones only, with some absent. The table has about 100,000 clones, roughly 93% seen once. Source material: non-Treg CD4+ T cells sorted from blood. The clonotype originates from a human donor in good health. The chain couples TRBV18 to TRBJ1-5; D call uncertain. The DNA of the CDR3 is TGTGCCAGCTCACCACCTTCCACCGGCGGCAATCAGCCCCAGCATTTT. Its protein product is CASSPPSTGGNQPQHF.